Shown below are 19 T cell receptor beta chains from a single sample sequenced in a study of Ad26.COV2.S vaccination and SARS-CoV-2 variants. Libraries were prepared by immunoSEQ multiplex PCR; TCRdb keeps only in-frame clonotypes and omits some of them. The sample holds a few hundred thousand clones, roughly 90% seen once. The treatment was: roughly 18 received Ad26.COV2.S at low or high dose, single or two shots; several received placebo; per-sample allocation not given. Sampling took place 63 days after the first vaccine or placebo injection. Specimen: peripheral blood, collected in a trial of Ad26.COV2.S vaccine versus placebo. The source of these receptors is a person between 18 and 65 years old who received the Ad26.COV2.S COVID-19 vaccine or a placebo.

The rearrangement uses TRBV5-1 and TRBJ2-1, with TRBD1 as a possible D gene (7 bases). CDR3 length equals 15 residues. CDR1 and CDR2 (germline): SGHRS, YFSETQ. Trimming removed 2 bases at V and 12 bases at J, with 21 bases between. CDR3: CASSFLYSGSGGQFF. CDR3 in DNA: TGCGCCAGCAGCTTCCTCTATAGCGGTTCAGGGGGGCAGTTCTTC. The variable domain in full, completed from reference TRBV5-1 and TRBJ2-1, reads KAGVTQTPRYLIKTRGQQVTLSCSPISGHRSVSWYQQTPGQGLQFLFEYFSETQRNKGNFPGRFSGRQFSNSRSEMNVSTLELGDSALYLCASSFLYSGSGGQFFGPGTRLTVL.

This clone showed up just once. The chain employs TRBV5-4 and TRBJ2-3, with 7 bases aligning to TRBD1. The CDR3 sequence is 15 residues long. In germline, CDR1 is SGHNT, CDR2 YYREEE (reference sequence). With V trimmed by 4 bases and J by 2 bases, 7 bases remained unmatched. The CDR3 region is CASSVQGTNTDTQYF. The CDR3, as DNA: TGTGCCAGCAGCGTACAGGGGACGAACACAGATACGCAGTATTTT.

The CDR3 spells CASSQETVNTEAFF. Here the CDR3 DNA reads TGCGCCAGCAGCCAAGAGACAGTGAACACTGAAGCTTTCTTT. This sequence joins TRBV4-3 and TRBJ1-1; tentatively, D is TRBD1 (5 bases). Germline V lookup: CDR1 LGHNA, CDR2 YSLEER. The V gene lost 0 bases and the J gene lost 0 bases, with 5 bases spanning the gap. There are 14 residues in the CDR3.

The chain carries TRBV6-5 and TRBJ2-1; D may be TRBD2 (5 bases). CDR1 is MNHEY, CDR2 SVGAGI, per germline. The CDR3 totals 13 residues. The V end lost 6 bases, the J end lost 8 bases, and 14 bases lay between the germline ends. CDR3: CASSYNPGYEQFF. The CDR3 DNA reads TGTGCCAGCAGCTACAATCCGGGATATGAGCAGTTCTTC.

This chain connects TRBV11-2 to TRBJ1-1, with TRBD1 matching 9 bases. The CDR3 extends over 15 amino acids. Trimming cost V 4 bases and J 1 base; bases outside gene matches: 4. In germline, CDR1 is SGHAT, CDR2 FQNNGV. The CDR3 region has the DNA TGTGCCAGCAGCTCACAGGGGGCAGGGAACACTGAAGCTTTCTTT. It yields the protein CASSSQGAGNTEAFF.

This chain joins TRBV9 and TRBJ2-7, with D uncertain. Trimming took 5 bases from V and 3 from J, leaving 15 bases between them. The CDR3 runs to 14 residues. From germline, CDR1 is SGDLS and CDR2 YYNGEE. The CDR3 sequence is CASSPLPTDYEQYF. Here the CDR3 DNA reads TGTGCCAGCAGTCCCCTCCCCACAGACTACGAGCAGTACTTC.

The J gene is TRBJ1-2, the V gene TRBV7-9, with D perhaps TRBD1 (5 bases). The CDR3 sequence is 16 residues long. The V end lost 5 bases, the J end lost 2 bases, and 18 bases lay between the germline ends. The germline CDR1 and CDR2 sequences are SEHNR and FQNEAQ (reference sequence). The CDR3 coding sequence is TGTGCCAGCAGCCCGCCCGGGACTCTTATCAACTATGGCTACACCTTC. Its translation: CASSPPGTLINYGYTF. Filled out from reference TRBV7-9 and TRBJ1-2, the complete variable domain reads DTGVSQNPRHKITKRGQNVTFRCDPISEHNRLYWYRQTLGQGPEFLTYFQNEAQLEKSRLLSDRFSAERPKGSFSTLEIQRTEQGDSAMYLCASSPPGTLINYGYTFGSGTRLTVV.

V gene TRBV18 combines with J gene TRBJ2-1; a possible D gene is TRBD2 (6 bases). V lost 6 bases and J lost 2, with 11 bases in between. Germline lookup yields CDR1 KGHSH and CDR2 LQKENI. The CDR3 has 14 amino acids. The CDR3 loop is CASSTGTAYNEQFF. Here the CDR3 DNA reads TGTGCCAGCTCGACCGGGACTGCCTACAATGAGCAGTTCTTC.

The V and J genes are TRBV4-1 and TRBJ2-7, with D tentatively TRBD1 or TRBD2 (5 bases each). Trimming removed 6 bases at V and 6 bases at J, with 18 bases between. The CDR3 is made up of 14 amino acids. Per germline, CDR1 MGHRA and CDR2 YSYEKL. CDR3 sequence: CASSSPAQRGEQYF. For the CDR3, the DNA is TGCGCCAGCAGTTCCCCGGCACAGAGGGGCGAGCAGTACTTC.

This clone was detected only a few times. The chain has TRBV15 and TRBJ2-7, with unresolved D. V lost 0 bases to trimming and J lost 0 bases, with 9 bases between them. The germline CDR1 and CDR2 sequences are LNHNV and YYDKDF (reference sequence). The CDR3 consists of 15 residues. The CDR3 sequence is CATSRDPSSSYEQYF. DNA of the CDR3: TGTGCCACCAGCAGAGATCCAAGTAGCTCCTACGAGCAGTACTTC.

This rearrangement joins TRBV5-1 to TRBJ2-2; D call uncertain. Between the trimmed V and J ends, which lost 0 bases and 5 bases, there was a span of 5 bases. The CDR3 has 13 residues. Germline V lookup: CDR1 SGHRS, CDR2 YFSETQ. The CDR3 here is CASSLDGTGELFF. In nucleotides, the CDR3 is TGCGCCAGCAGCTTGGATGGGACCGGGGAGCTGTTTTTT.

V is TRBV23-1 and J is TRBJ2-7; D is undetermined. TRBV23-1 is an open reading frame whose function is uncertain. The CDR3 runs 13 residues. V was shortened by 5 bases and J by 3 bases, with 11 bases between the two germline ends. The CDR3 coding sequence is TGCGCCAGCAGTAACAGCGATAACTACGAGCAGTACTTC. Protein product: CASSNSDNYEQYF.

As concerns this clone: In the same sample, other DNA sequences code for this CDR3. The gene calls are TRBV4-3 and TRBJ1-2; D is possibly TRBD1 (5 bases). Germline CDR1 is LGHNA and CDR2 is YSLEER. This CDR3 comprises 12 residues. V lost 3 bases and J 6 bases, leaving 8 bases between the germline ends. The CDR3 here is CASSHSGDGYTF. CDR3 in DNA: TGCGCCAGCAGCCATTCGGGGGATGGCTACACCTTC.

The V and J genes are TRBV9 and TRBJ2-2; D unclear. Germline assignment: CDR1 SGDLS and CDR2 YYNGEE. V was trimmed by 0 bases and J by 1 base, leaving 4 bases between them. The CDR3 is 14 amino acids. CDR3 sequence reads: CASSVGMNTGELFF. The DNA of the CDR3 is TGTGCCAGCAGCGTAGGGATGAACACCGGGGAGCTGTTTTTT.

This clone was counted a single time. The chain links TRBV7-2 to TRBJ2-7; a weak D match, TRBD2 (6 bases). The germline V gene encodes CDR1 SGHTA and CDR2 FQGNSA. Trimming shortened V by 1 base and J by 0 bases, and 10 bases separated the two germline ends. The CDR3 is 15 residues long. The CDR3 sequence is CASSLGYGSSYEQYF. CDR3 nucleotides: TGTGCCAGCAGCTTAGGGTACGGGAGCTCCTACGAGCAGTACTTC.

This clone showed up just a few times. The rearrangement joins TRBV6-2 or TRBV6-3 to TRBJ2-7; D tentatively fits TRBD1 or TRBD2 (6 bases each). Trimming took off 2 bases at V and 5 bases at J, with 13 bases between the two ends. The CDR3 length is 14 residues. Germline V CDR1 and CDR2: MNHEY, SVGEGT. DNA of the CDR3: TGTGCCAGCAGTTACCGGATGGGGGGCGACGAGCAGTACTTC. This encodes CASSYRMGGDEQYF.

The rearrangement joins TRBV5-4 to TRBJ2-7, with D perhaps assigned TRBD1 or TRBD2 (5 bases each). This CDR3 comprises 16 residues. Trimming took 6 bases from V and 7 from J, leaving 26 bases between them. The V gene's germline CDR1 is SGHNT and CDR2 YYREEE (reference sequence). The CDR3 region is CASTPGRSRVAGEQYF. CDR3 DNA: TGTGCCAGCACCCCCGGCCGTAGCAGGGTCGCGGGTGAGCAGTACTTC.

The genes are TRBV30 and TRBJ1-2, with 9 positions matching TRBD1. The CDR3 is 14 residues long. CDR1 GTSNPN and CDR2 SVGIG come from the germline V gene (reference sequence). Losses at the gene ends were 1 base for V and 4 bases for J; bases not matched to a gene: 4. The chain's CDR3 is CAWSEGQGFYGYTF. In nucleotides, the CDR3 is TGTGCCTGGAGTGAGGGACAGGGCTTCTATGGCTACACCTTC.

The chain links TRBV5-1 to TRBJ2-2; 9 bases align to TRBD1. This CDR3 region has 17 residues. From germline, CDR1 is SGHRS and CDR2 YFSETQ. Unmatched junction bases numbered 5, after V lost 0 bases and J lost 2 bases. The CDR3 is CASSLAGTGINTGELFF. The CDR3 DNA follows: TGCGCCAGCAGCTTGGCCGGGACAGGGATTAACACCGGGGAGCTGTTTTTT. Supplemented by reference TRBV5-1 and TRBJ2-2, the full variable domain reads KAGVTQTPRYLIKTRGQQVTLSCSPISGHRSVSWYQQTPGQGLQFLFEYFSETQRNKGNFPGRFSGRQFSNSRSEMNVSTLELGDSALYLCASSLAGTGINTGELFFGEGSRLTVL.